The 10 T cell receptor beta chains reported below all come from one sample, sequenced in a study of blood T cell repertoires in COVID-19. Produced via immunoSEQ multiplex PCR; TCRdb's table is partial and in-frame only. The sample yields roughly 100,000 clones, 84% seen once. The sequenced material came from peripheral blood. These receptors were taken from a man in his forties or fifties with active or convalescent COVID-19.

The CDR3 sequence: CASSLQMNTGELFF. CDR3 in DNA: TGTGCCAGCAGCCTCCAGATGAACACCGGGGAGCTGTTTTTT. The chain links TRBV3-1 (or the pseudogene TRBV3-2) to TRBJ2-2, with D unresolved. Between the trimmed V and J ends, which lost 4 bases and 1 base, there was a span of 7 bases. Per the germline V gene, CDR1 is LGHDT and CDR2 is YNNKEL (reference sequence). This CDR3 is 14 amino acids long.

This clone was seen only once. This chain uses TRBV11-1 with TRBJ1-2, with 7 nucleotides matching TRBD1. This CDR3 has 15 amino acids. Looked up from germline, CDR1 is SGHAT and CDR2 is FQDESV (reference sequence). Unmatched junction bases numbered 8, after V lost 5 bases and J lost 2 bases. For the CDR3, the DNA is TGTGCCAGCAGCCTACCTGGGACAGCCAACTATGGCTACACCTTC. Its translation is CASSLPGTANYGYTF.

V and J are TRBV30 and TRBJ2-7; 10 nucleotides line up with TRBD1. CDR3 length: 15 residues. Germline V CDR1 and CDR2: GTSNPN, SVGIG (reference sequence). V was pared by 2 bases and J by 3 bases, with 7 bases of the junction left unmatched. In DNA, the CDR3 is TGTGCCTGGAGTCGAAGGACAGGGGGACGCTACGAGCAGTACTTC. Protein sequence: CAWSRRTGGRYEQYF.

The chain couples TRBV6-5 to TRBJ2-2; D may be TRBD2 (5 bases). Deletions cut 8 bases from V and 1 base from J, with 5 bases between. The germline V gene encodes CDR1 MNHEY and CDR2 SVGAGI. This CDR3 region has 12 residues. CDR3 nucleotides: TGTGCCAGCCGGGGGAACACCGGGGAGCTGTTTTTT. It codes for CASRGNTGELFF.

This chain links TRBV9 with TRBJ2-2, with D maybe TRBD1 (6 bases). From germline, CDR1 is SGDLS and CDR2 YYNGEE. CDR3 size: 17 residues. V lost 0 bases and J lost 3, with 15 bases in between. The CDR3 nucleotides read TGTGCCAGCAGCGTAGAGGTCGGGACACCACACACCGGGGAGCTGTTTTTT. The encoded protein is CASSVEVGTPHTGELFF. The full variable domain, with the rest looked up from reference TRBV9 and TRBJ2-2, is DSGVTQTPKHLITATGQRVTLRCSPRSGDLSVYWYQQSLDQGLQFLIQYYNGEERAKGNILERFSAQQFPDLHSELNLSSLELGDSALYFCASSVEVGTPHTGELFFGEGSRLTVL.

The rearrangement uses TRBV5-1 and TRBJ2-2; 8 nucleotides align to TRBD1. The ends lost 2 bases at V and 0 bases at J; junction bases unmatched: 3. The germline gives CDR1 SGHRS, CDR2 YFSETQ. The CDR3 sequence is 16 residues long. The CDR3 DNA reads TGCGCCAGCAGCTTTCCGGGACAGGCGAACACCGGGGAGCTGTTTTTT. Its translation: CASSFPGQANTGELFF.

This rearrangement joins TRBV10-2 to TRBJ2-5; 7 nucleotides line up with TRBD1. The CDR3 spans 15 residues. Germline-derived CDR1 and CDR2 are WSHSY and SAAADI. The J segment lost 1 base and the V segment lost 1 base, leaving 3 bases of the junction unmatched. CDR3 in DNA: TGCGCCAGCAGTGAGTGGGACAGCATCCAAGAGACCCAGTACTTC. Translating it yields CASSEWDSIQETQYF.

This chain links TRBV5-4 with TRBJ2-3; D possibly corresponds to TRBD2 (7 bases). Germline assignment: CDR1 SGHNT and CDR2 YYREEE (reference sequence). This CDR3 has 14 amino acids. Trimming shortened V by 4 bases and J by 3 bases, and 12 bases separated the two germline ends. The CDR3 loop reads CASSGGAQTDTQYF. The CDR3 nucleotides are TGTGCCAGCAGCGGGGGGGCACAAACAGATACGCAGTATTTT. The full variable domain, its missing parts supplied by reference TRBV5-4 and TRBJ2-3, is ETGVTQSPTHLIKTRGQQVTLRCSSQSGHNTVSWYQQALGQGPQFIFQYYREEENGRGNFPPRFSGLQFPNYSSELNVNALELDDSALYLCASSGGAQTDTQYFGPGTRLTVL.

About this clone itself: In the same sample, other DNA sequences code for this CDR3. The genes are TRBV3-1 (or the pseudogene TRBV3-2) and TRBJ1-5, with D maybe TRBD1 (6 bases). With 3 bases removed from V and 4 bases from J, the gap between germline ends came to 7 bases. The length of the CDR3 is 13 residues. CDR1 and CDR2 from the germline V gene are LGHDT and YNNKEL (reference sequence). The DNA for the CDR3 is TGTGCCAGCAGCCAGGGGGCGAATCAGCCCCAGCATTTT. Translating it yields CASSQGANQPQHF.

This clone occurred once. The CDR3 DNA is TGTGCCAGCAGCCTCCTAGGTAGTCGAGAGCAGTTCTTC. Translation: CASSLLGSREQFF. V gene TRBV3-1 (or the pseudogene TRBV3-2) combines with J gene TRBJ2-1; no firm D call. Trimming took 4 bases from V and 10 from J, leaving 14 bases between them. This CDR3 contains 13 residues. Looked up from germline, CDR1 is LGHDT and CDR2 is YNNKEL (reference sequence).